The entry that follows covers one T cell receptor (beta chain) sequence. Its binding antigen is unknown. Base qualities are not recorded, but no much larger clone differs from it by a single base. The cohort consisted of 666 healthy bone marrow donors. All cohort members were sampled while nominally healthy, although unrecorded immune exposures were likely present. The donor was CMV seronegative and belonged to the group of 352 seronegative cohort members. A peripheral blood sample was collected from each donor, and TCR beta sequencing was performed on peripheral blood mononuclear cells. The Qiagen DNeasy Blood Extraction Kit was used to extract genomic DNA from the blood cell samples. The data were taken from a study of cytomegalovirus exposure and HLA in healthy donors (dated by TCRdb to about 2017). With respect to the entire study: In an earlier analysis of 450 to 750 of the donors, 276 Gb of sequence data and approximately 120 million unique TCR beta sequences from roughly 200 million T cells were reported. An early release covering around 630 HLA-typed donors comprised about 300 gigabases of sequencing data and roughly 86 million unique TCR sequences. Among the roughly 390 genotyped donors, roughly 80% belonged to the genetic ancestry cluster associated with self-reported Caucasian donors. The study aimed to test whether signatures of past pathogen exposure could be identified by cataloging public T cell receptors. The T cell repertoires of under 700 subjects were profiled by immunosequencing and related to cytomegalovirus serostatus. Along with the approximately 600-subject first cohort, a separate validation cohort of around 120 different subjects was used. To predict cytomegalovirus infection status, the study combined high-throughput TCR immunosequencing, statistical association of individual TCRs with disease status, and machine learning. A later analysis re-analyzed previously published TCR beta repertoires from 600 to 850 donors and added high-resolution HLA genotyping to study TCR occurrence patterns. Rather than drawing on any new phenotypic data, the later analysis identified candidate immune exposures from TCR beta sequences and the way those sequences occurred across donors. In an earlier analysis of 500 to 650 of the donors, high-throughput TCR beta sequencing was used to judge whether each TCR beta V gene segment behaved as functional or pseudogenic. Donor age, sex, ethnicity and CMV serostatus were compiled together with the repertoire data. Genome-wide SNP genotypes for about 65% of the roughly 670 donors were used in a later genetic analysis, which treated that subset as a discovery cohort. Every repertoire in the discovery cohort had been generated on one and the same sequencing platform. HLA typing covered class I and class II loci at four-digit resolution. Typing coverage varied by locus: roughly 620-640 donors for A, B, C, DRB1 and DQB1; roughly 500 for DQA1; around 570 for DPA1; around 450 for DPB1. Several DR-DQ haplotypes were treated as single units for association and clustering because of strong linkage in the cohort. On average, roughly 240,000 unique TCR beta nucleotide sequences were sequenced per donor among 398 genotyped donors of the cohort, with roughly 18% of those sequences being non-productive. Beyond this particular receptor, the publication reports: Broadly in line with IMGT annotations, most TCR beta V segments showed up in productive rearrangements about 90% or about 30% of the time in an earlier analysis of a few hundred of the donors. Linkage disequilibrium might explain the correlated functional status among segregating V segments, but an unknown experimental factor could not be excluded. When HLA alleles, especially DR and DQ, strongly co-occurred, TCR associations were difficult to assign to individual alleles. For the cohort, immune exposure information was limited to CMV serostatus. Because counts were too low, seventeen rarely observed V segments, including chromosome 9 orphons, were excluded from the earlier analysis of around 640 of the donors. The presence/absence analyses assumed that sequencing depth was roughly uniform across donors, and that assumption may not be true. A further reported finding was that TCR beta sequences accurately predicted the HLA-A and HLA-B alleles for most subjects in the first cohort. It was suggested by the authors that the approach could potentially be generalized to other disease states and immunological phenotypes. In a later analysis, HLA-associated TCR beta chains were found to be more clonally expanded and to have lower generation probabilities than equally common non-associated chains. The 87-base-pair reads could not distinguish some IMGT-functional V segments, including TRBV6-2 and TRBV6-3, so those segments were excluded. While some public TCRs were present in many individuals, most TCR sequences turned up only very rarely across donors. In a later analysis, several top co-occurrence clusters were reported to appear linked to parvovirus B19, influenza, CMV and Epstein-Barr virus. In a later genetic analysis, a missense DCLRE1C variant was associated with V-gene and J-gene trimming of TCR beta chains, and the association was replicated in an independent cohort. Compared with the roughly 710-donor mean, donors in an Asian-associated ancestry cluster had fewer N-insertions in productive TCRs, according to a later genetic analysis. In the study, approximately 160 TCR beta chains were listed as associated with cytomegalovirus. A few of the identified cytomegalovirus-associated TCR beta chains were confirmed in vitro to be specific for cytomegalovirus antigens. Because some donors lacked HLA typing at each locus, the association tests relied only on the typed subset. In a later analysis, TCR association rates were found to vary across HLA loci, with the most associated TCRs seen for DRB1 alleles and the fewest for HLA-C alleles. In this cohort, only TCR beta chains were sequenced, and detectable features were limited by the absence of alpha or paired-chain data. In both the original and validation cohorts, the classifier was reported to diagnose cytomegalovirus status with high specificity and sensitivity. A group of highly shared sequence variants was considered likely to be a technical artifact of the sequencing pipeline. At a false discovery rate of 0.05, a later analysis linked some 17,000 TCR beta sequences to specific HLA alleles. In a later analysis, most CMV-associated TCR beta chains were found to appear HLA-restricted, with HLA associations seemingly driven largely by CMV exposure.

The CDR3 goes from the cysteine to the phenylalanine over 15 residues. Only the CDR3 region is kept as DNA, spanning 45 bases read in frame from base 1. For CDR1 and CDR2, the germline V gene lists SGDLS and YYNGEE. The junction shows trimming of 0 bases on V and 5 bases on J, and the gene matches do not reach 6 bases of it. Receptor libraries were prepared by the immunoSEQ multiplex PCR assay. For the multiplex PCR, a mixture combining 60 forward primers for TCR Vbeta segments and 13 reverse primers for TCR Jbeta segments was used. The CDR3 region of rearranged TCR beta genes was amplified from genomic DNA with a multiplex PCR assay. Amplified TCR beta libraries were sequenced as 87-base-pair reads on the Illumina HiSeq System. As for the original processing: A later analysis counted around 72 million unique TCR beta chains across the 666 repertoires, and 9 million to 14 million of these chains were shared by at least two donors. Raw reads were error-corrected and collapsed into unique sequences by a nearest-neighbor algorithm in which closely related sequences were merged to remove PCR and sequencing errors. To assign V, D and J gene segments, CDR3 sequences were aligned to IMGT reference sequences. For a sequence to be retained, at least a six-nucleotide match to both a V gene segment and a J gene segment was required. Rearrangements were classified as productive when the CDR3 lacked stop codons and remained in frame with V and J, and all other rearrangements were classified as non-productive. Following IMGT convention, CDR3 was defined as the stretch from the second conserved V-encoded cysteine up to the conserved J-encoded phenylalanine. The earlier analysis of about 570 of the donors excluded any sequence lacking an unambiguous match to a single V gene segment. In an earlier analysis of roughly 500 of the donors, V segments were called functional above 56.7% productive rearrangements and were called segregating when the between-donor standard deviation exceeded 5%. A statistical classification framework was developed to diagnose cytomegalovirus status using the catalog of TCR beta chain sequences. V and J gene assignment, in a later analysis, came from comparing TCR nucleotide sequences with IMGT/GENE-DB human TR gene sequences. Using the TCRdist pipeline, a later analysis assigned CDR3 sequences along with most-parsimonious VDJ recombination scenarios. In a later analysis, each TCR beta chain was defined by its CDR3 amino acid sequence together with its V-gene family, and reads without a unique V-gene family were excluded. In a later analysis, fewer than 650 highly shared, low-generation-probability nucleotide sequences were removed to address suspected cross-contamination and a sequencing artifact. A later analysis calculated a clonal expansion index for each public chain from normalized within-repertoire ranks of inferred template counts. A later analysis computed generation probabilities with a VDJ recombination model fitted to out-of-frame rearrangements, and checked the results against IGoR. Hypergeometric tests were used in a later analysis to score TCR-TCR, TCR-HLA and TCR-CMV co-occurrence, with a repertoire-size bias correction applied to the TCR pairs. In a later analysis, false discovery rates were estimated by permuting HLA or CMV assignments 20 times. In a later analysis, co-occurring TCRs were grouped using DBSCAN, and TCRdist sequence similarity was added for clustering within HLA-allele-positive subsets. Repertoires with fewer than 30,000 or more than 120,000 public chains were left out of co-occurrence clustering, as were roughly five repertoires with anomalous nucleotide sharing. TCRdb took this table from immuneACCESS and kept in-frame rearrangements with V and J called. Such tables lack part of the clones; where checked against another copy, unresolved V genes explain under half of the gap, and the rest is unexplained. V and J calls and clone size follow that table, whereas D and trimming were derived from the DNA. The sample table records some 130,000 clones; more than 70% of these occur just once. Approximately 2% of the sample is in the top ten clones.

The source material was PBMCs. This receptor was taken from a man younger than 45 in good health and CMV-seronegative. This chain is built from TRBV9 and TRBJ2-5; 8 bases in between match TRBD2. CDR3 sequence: CASSVGAGARETQYF. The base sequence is TGTGCCAGCAGCGTAGGAGCGGGAGCGCGGGAGACCCAGTACTTC.